Each of the 8 T cell receptor beta chains below was sequenced from the same sample in a study of PD-1 blockade in classical Hodgkin lymphoma. Some clones are missing from TCRdb's copy, which holds only in-frame ones; the method was immunoSEQ multiplex PCR. The profile covers roughly 60,000 clones, with about 90% appearing a single time and about 9.4% taken by the ten largest. Time point denoted: cycle 4 day 1 (C4D1), after 5 to 7 weeks of nivolumab. All the patients suffered relapse after autologous stem cell transplantation, and brentuximab vedotin exposure differed. The sequencing used peripheral blood mononuclear cells (PBMCs), collected before the fourth cycle of nivolumab. The receptors stem from a human donor with classical Hodgkin lymphoma.

The V gene is TRBV9, the J gene TRBJ1-1; D is unclear. This CDR3 has 13 amino acids. Germline V gene sequence: CDR1 SGDLS, CDR2 YYNGEE. V was clipped by 3 bases and J by 10 bases, with 16 bases between them. CDR3 residues: CASSGRLQDGAFF. The CDR3 region has the DNA TGTGCCAGCAGCGGCAGGCTGCAAGATGGAGCTTTCTTT.

This chain connects TRBV11-2 to TRBJ1-2; a possible D gene is TRBD1 (6 bases). V was trimmed by 2 bases and J by 0 bases, leaving 13 bases between them. Per germline, CDR1 SGHAT and CDR2 FQNNGV. The CDR3 has 16 residues. CDR3 bases: TGTGCCAGCAGCTTACGAGGGGGAGAAGCTAACTATGGCTACACCTTC. Its protein product is CASSLRGGEANYGYTF.

The gene calls are TRBV7-6 and TRBJ1-1; the match to TRBD1 covers 10 bases. J was trimmed by 4 bases and V by 1 base; bases with no gene match: 3. CDR3 length: 15 amino acids. Germline V gene data show CDR1 as SGHVS and CDR2 as FNYEAQ. The CDR3 here is CASSLGRDRGTEAFF. In DNA form, the CDR3 reads TGTGCCAGCAGCTTAGGAAGGGACAGGGGCACTGAAGCTTTCTTT.

Note on this clone: At one boundary the junction diverges from the germline segment, which might be a read error. The rearrangement links TRBV5-1 to TRBJ2-3; 9 nucleotides line up with TRBD2. This CDR3 has 16 amino acids. CDR1 SGHRS and CDR2 YFSETQ come from the germline V gene. CDR3 in DNA: TGCGCCCGCAGACGGGGGGCGGGGGGGGGCACAGATACGCAGTATTTT. Amino acid sequence: CARRRGAGGGTDTQYF. The entire variable domain, with the rest obtained from reference TRBV5-1 and TRBJ2-3, is as follows: KAGVTQTPRYLIKTRGQQVTLSCSPISGHRSVSWYQQTPGQGLQFLFEYFSETQRNKGNFPGRFSGRQFSNSRSEMNVSTLELGDSALYLCARRRGAGGGTDTQYFGPGTRLTVL.

This chain connects TRBV30 to TRBJ1-1; D not resolved. Per the germline V gene, CDR1 is GTSNPN and CDR2 is SVGIG (reference sequence). V dropped 0 bases and J dropped 4 bases, with 6 bases sitting between them. The CDR3 is 12 residues long. The CDR3 DNA reads as TGTGCCTGGAGTGTTGAGGGCACTGAAGCTTTCTTT. Translated, it gives CAWSVEGTEAFF.

This clone has only one observation. The chain employs TRBV11-2 and TRBJ2-7, with TRBD1 identical over 8 bases. The CDR3 has 15 amino acids. V was clipped by 2 bases and J by 6 bases; unmatched bases: 9. Germline CDR1 SGHAT, CDR2 FQNNGV. The DNA for the CDR3 is TGTGCCAGCAGCTTACTGACAGGGGTTCGTTTCGAGCAGTACTTC. Translating gives CASSLLTGVRFEQYF.

J is TRBJ1-6 and V is TRBV5-1; D is perhaps TRBD1 (6 bases). Trimming shortened V by 4 bases and J by 10 bases, and 21 bases separated the two germline ends. The CDR3 extends over 16 amino acids. Germline V gene sequence: CDR1 SGHRS, CDR2 YFSETQ. The CDR3 nucleotides are TGCGCCAGCAGCCCGAGGCCTCACCGGGACACGTCACCCCTCCACTTT. Translation: CASSPRPHRDTSPLHF.

The chain joins TRBV5-1 to TRBJ2-2; no clear D. CDR1 is SGHRS and CDR2 is YFSETQ in the germline V gene. V lost 0 bases to trimming and J lost 6 bases, with 12 bases between them. CDR3 length: 15 residues. The CDR3 spells CASSLAAPPAGELFF. CDR3 in DNA: TGCGCCAGCAGCTTGGCCGCTCCTCCCGCCGGGGAGCTGTTTTTT.